This T cell receptor (beta chain) was captured in a study of blood T cells in healthy people across ages. Together with a sample-barcoded 5' primer, a J-beta primer mix was included in a second PCR lasting about 6 to 11 cycles. Each CDR3 protein is one row after TCRdb ran MiXCR on the 5' RACE reads. The sample carries 1.5 million to 2 million distinct CDR3 sequences, 30% to 35% recorded once. The CDR3 sequence is 15 residues long. V shed 5 bases and J 3 bases; nucleotides not matched to a gene: 11. Per germline, CDR1 DFQATT and CDR2 SNEGSKA (reference sequence). Sequencing used blood. This chain joins TRBV20-1 and TRBJ2-3, with TRBD2 matching 7 bases. The receptor was derived from a young woman in good health. DNA of the CDR3: TGCAGTGCTCCCGGCGGGGGACGGTTAACAGATACGCAGTATTTT. This translates into CSAPGGGRLTDTQYF.